This is a list of T cell receptor beta chains from one sample in a study of sequential checkpoint blockade in melanoma. This table comes from immunoSEQ multiplex PCR, and its TCRdb copy is limited to in-frame clones, with some not included. The sample holds roughly 9,800 clones, roughly 80% seen once. The specimen comprised CD8+ T cells sorted from blood (inferred from file names), sampled from a patient given nivolumab and ipilimumab in sequence. Every receptor here comes from a human donor with melanoma. CDR3s include the opening cysteine and the closing phenylalanine or tryptophan. The order of the fields is D gene, clone size, V gene, J gene, CDR3 length, CDR3 DNA, CDR3 protein. The D gene is left open where the match is weak. Clone size appears in some rows only: once, few, many, or a class for an expanded clone.

D gene: TRBD2; clone size: NA; V gene: TRBV19; J gene: TRBJ2-2; CDR3 length: 19; CDR3 DNA: TGTGCCAGTAGTATAAGGTTCCTAGCGGGAGATGAGTACACCGGGGAGCTGTTTTTT; CDR3 protein: CASSIRFLAGDEYTGELFF
D gene: NA; clone size: NA; V gene: TRBV6-6; J gene: TRBJ2-5; CDR3 length: 12; CDR3 DNA: TGTGCCAGCAGTTACCCGAGGGAGACCCAGTACTTC; CDR3 protein: CASSYPRETQYF
D gene: NA; clone size: NA; V gene: TRBV28; J gene: TRBJ1-1; CDR3 length: 16; CDR3 DNA: TGTGCCAGCAGTTTATACCGACAGATGGGTAACACTGAAGCTTTCTTT; CDR3 protein: CASSLYRQMGNTEAFF
D gene: TRBD1; clone size: NA; V gene: TRBV9; J gene: TRBJ2-1; CDR3 length: 13; CDR3 DNA: TGTGCCAGCAGCCCCCAGGGGGACAATGAGCAGTTCTTC; CDR3 protein: CASSPQGDNEQFF
D gene: NA; clone size: few; V gene: TRBV4-2; J gene: TRBJ1-3; CDR3 length: 15; CDR3 DNA: TGTGCCAGCAGCCAAGATGTCAGCTCTGGAAACACCATATATTTT; CDR3 protein: CASSQDVSSGNTIYF
D gene: NA; clone size: NA; V gene: TRBV5-4; J gene: TRBJ2-7; CDR3 length: 13; CDR3 DNA: TGTGCCAACAGCTTGGACAAATCTGGCGAGCAGTACTTC; CDR3 protein: CANSLDKSGEQYF
D gene: TRBD2; clone size: NA; V gene: TRBV9; J gene: TRBJ2-1; CDR3 length: 15; CDR3 DNA: TGTGCCAGCAGCCCCCGTAGCGGGAGGGCGGGTGAGCAGTTCTTC; CDR3 protein: CASSPRSGRAGEQFF
D gene: NA; clone size: NA; V gene: TRBV7-9; J gene: TRBJ1-1; CDR3 length: 10; CDR3 DNA: TGTGCCAGCAGCTTCGGTGAAGCTTTCTTT; CDR3 protein: CASSFGEAFF
D gene: TRBD1; clone size: NA; V gene: TRBV27; J gene: TRBJ2-7; CDR3 length: 17; CDR3 DNA: TGTGCCAGCAGGGAGGACAGGGGCGGGGTAAGCTCCTACGAGCAGTACTTC; CDR3 protein: CASREDRGGVSSYEQYF
D gene: TRBD1; clone size: few; V gene: TRBV9; J gene: TRBJ2-2; CDR3 length: 19; CDR3 DNA: TGTGCCAGCAGCGTAAGCGGTCGGGGACAGGGGGCCGGCACCGGGGAGCTGTTTTTT; CDR3 protein: CASSVSGRGQGAGTGELFF
D gene: NA; clone size: medium-sized; V gene: TRBV6-1; J gene: TRBJ2-7; CDR3 length: 14; CDR3 DNA: TGTGCCAGCAGTGGACTGGGGAGCTCCTACGAGCAGTACTTC; CDR3 protein: CASSGLGSSYEQYF
D gene: TRBD2; clone size: NA; V gene: TRBV5-5; J gene: TRBJ2-2; CDR3 length: 15; CDR3 DNA: TGTGCCAGCAGGCCCGGGACTAAGCTCACCGGGGAGCTGTTTTTT; CDR3 protein: CASRPGTKLTGELFF
D gene: NA; clone size: NA; V gene: TRBV2; J gene: TRBJ1-1; CDR3 length: 14; CDR3 DNA: TGTGCCAGCAGTGACTGGCAGTCCCACACTGAAGCTTTCTTT; CDR3 protein: CASSDWQSHTEAFF
D gene: TRBD1; clone size: NA; V gene: TRBV11-2; J gene: TRBJ2-7; CDR3 length: 15; CDR3 DNA: TGTGCCAGCGCATCCCCGGAGACAGGGGTCAACGAGCAGTACTTC; CDR3 protein: CASASPETGVNEQYF
D gene: TRBD1; clone size: NA; V gene: TRBV7-9; J gene: TRBJ1-2; CDR3 length: 13; CDR3 DNA: TGTGCCAGCCCCACCGGACAGGGGGATGGCTACACCTTC; CDR3 protein: CASPTGQGDGYTF
D gene: TRBD2; clone size: NA; V gene: TRBV18; J gene: TRBJ2-1; CDR3 length: 15; CDR3 DNA: TGTGCCAGCCGGGGACTAGCGGGAGATCTACGGGAGCAGTTCTTC; CDR3 protein: CASRGLAGDLREQFF
D gene: TRBD2; clone size: NA; V gene: TRBV4-1; J gene: TRBJ2-1; CDR3 length: 15; CDR3 DNA: TGCGCCAGCAGCCAAGCTCAGGGAGGGTTCAATGAGCAGTTCTTC; CDR3 protein: CASSQAQGGFNEQFF
D gene: NA; clone size: NA; V gene: TRBV7-9; J gene: TRBJ2-3; CDR3 length: 14; CDR3 DNA: TGTGCCAGCAGCCCCGGACTATTCACAGATACGCAGTATTTT; CDR3 protein: CASSPGLFTDTQYF
D gene: TRBD2; clone size: NA; V gene: TRBV7-3; J gene: TRBJ2-3; CDR3 length: 16; CDR3 DNA: TGTGCCAGCAGCTCCGGACTAGCGGGAGTAACAGATACGCAGTATTTT; CDR3 protein: CASSSGLAGVTDTQYF
D gene: TRBD1; clone size: NA; V gene: TRBV5-6; J gene: TRBJ1-2; CDR3 length: 13; CDR3 DNA: TGTGCCAGCAGCTTTGGACAGGGACATGGCTACACCTTC; CDR3 protein: CASSFGQGHGYTF
D gene: NA; clone size: NA; V gene: TRBV27; J gene: TRBJ2-1; CDR3 length: 13; CDR3 DNA: TGTGCCAGCGGAGACAGTCACTACAATGAGCAGTTCTTC; CDR3 protein: CASGDSHYNEQFF
D gene: NA; clone size: NA; V gene: TRBV7-9; J gene: TRBJ2-6; CDR3 length: 15; CDR3 DNA: TGTGCCAGCAGCTTAGTAGTCTCTGGGGCCAACGTCCTGACTTTC; CDR3 protein: CASSLVVSGANVLTF
D gene: TRBD1; clone size: NA; V gene: TRBV5-8; J gene: TRBJ1-1; CDR3 length: 14; CDR3 DNA: TGTGCCAGCAGCTTAAGGACAGGGGGCACTGAAGCTTTCTTT; CDR3 protein: CASSLRTGGTEAFF
D gene: TRBD2; clone size: NA; V gene: TRBV18; J gene: TRBJ2-5; CDR3 length: 17; CDR3 DNA: TGTGCCAGCTCACCCGGGACTAGCGGGAGTCTCCAAGAGACCCAGTACTTC; CDR3 protein: CASSPGTSGSLQETQYF
D gene: TRBD2; clone size: medium-sized; V gene: TRBV7-6; J gene: TRBJ2-5; CDR3 length: 16; CDR3 DNA: TGTGCCAGCAGCTTATATGAGGCGGGAGGAATAGAGACCCAGTACTTC; CDR3 protein: CASSLYEAGGIETQYF
D gene: TRBD2; clone size: NA; V gene: TRBV5-5; J gene: TRBJ2-7; CDR3 length: 12; CDR3 DNA: TGTGCCAGCACCTTTCGGGGGGACGAGCAGTACTTC; CDR3 protein: CASTFRGDEQYF
D gene: NA; clone size: NA; V gene: TRBV6-5; J gene: TRBJ2-7; CDR3 length: 15; CDR3 DNA: TGTGCCAGCAGTTCATCCATAGCGCGATCCTACGAGCAGTACTTC; CDR3 protein: CASSSSIARSYEQYF
D gene: NA; clone size: few; V gene: TRBV7-2; J gene: TRBJ2-3; CDR3 length: 13; CDR3 DNA: TGTGCCAGCAGCTTGGAGTACACAGATACGCAGTATTTT; CDR3 protein: CASSLEYTDTQYF
D gene: NA; clone size: few; V gene: TRBV7-2; J gene: TRBJ1-2; CDR3 length: 15; CDR3 DNA: TGTGCCAGCAGCTTAGTTATGGGGGGGGCGGACGGCTACACCTTC; CDR3 protein: CASSLVMGGADGYTF
D gene: TRBD1; clone size: NA; V gene: TRBV7-2; J gene: TRBJ2-1; CDR3 length: 15; CDR3 DNA: TGTGCCAGCAGCTTAGGGACAGGGCCCTACAATGAGCAGTTCTTC; CDR3 protein: CASSLGTGPYNEQFF
D gene: TRBD1; clone size: NA; V gene: TRBV7-8; J gene: TRBJ2-7; CDR3 length: 14; CDR3 DNA: TGTGCCAGCAGCTCTGGGACAGGATTCTACGAGCAGTACTTC; CDR3 protein: CASSSGTGFYEQYF
D gene: TRBD1; clone size: NA; V gene: TRBV28; J gene: TRBJ1-1; CDR3 length: 15; CDR3 DNA: TGTGCCAGCAGTCCGATGGGACAGCCGAACACTGAAGCTTTCTTT; CDR3 protein: CASSPMGQPNTEAFF
D gene: NA; clone size: NA; V gene: TRBV6-6; J gene: TRBJ1-4; CDR3 length: 14; CDR3 DNA: TGTGCCAGCACAGGGCTGGAGACTAATGAAAAACTGTTTTTT; CDR3 protein: CASTGLETNEKLFF
D gene: TRBD2; clone size: NA; V gene: TRBV4-3; J gene: TRBJ2-5; CDR3 length: 17; CDR3 DNA: TGCGCCAGCAGCCAAGGACTAGCGGGAGACAGGGGAGAGACCCAGTACTTC; CDR3 protein: CASSQGLAGDRGETQYF
D gene: NA; clone size: NA; V gene: TRBV5-6; J gene: TRBJ1-5; CDR3 length: 16; CDR3 DNA: TGTGCCAGCAGCTTGGAGGGAGAATTTAGCAATCAGCCCCAGCATTTT; CDR3 protein: CASSLEGEFSNQPQHF
D gene: NA; clone size: NA; V gene: TRBV30; J gene: TRBJ2-5; CDR3 length: 13; CDR3 DNA: TGTGCCTGGAGTGTCACAGCGGGAGAGACCCAGTACTTC; CDR3 protein: CAWSVTAGETQYF
D gene: NA; clone size: NA; V gene: TRBV19; J gene: TRBJ1-1; CDR3 length: 13; CDR3 DNA: TGTGCCAGTAGTTTGGGGCGAAACACTGAAGCTTTCTTT; CDR3 protein: CASSLGRNTEAFF
D gene: NA; clone size: NA; V gene: TRBV5-1; J gene: TRBJ1-1; CDR3 length: 15; CDR3 DNA: TGCGCCAGCAGCTTGGCACAGGGAGAGGACACTGAAGCTTTCTTT; CDR3 protein: CASSLAQGEDTEAFF
D gene: NA; clone size: few; V gene: TRBV2; J gene: TRBJ2-3; CDR3 length: 14; CDR3 DNA: TGTGCCAGCAGTCGGGCCCCGGGGGCAGATACGCAGTATTTT; CDR3 protein: CASSRAPGADTQYF
D gene: NA; clone size: NA; V gene: TRBV5-6; J gene: TRBJ2-7; CDR3 length: 13; CDR3 DNA: TGTGCCAGCAGCTTGGGTCGTACCTACGAGCAGTACTTC; CDR3 protein: CASSLGRTYEQYF
D gene: TRBD2; clone size: NA; V gene: TRBV9; J gene: TRBJ2-1; CDR3 length: 16; CDR3 DNA: TGTGCCAGCAGCGATGGGACTAGAGTCTCCTACAATGAGCAGTTCTTC; CDR3 protein: CASSDGTRVSYNEQFF
D gene: TRBD1; clone size: few; V gene: TRBV7-6; J gene: TRBJ2-7; CDR3 length: 15; CDR3 DNA: TGTGCCAGCAGCCTAGGGACAGGGGACTCCTACGAGCAGTACTTC; CDR3 protein: CASSLGTGDSYEQYF
D gene: NA; clone size: NA; V gene: TRBV27; J gene: TRBJ1-5; CDR3 length: 15; CDR3 DNA: TGTGCCAGCAGTTTATCCGGGTTAAGGGGTCAGCCCCAGCATTTT; CDR3 protein: CASSLSGLRGQPQHF
D gene: NA; clone size: NA; V gene: TRBV5-6; J gene: TRBJ2-2; CDR3 length: 15; CDR3 DNA: TGTGCCAGCAGCTTGTCCGAGGATGGCACCGGGGAGCTGTTTTTT; CDR3 protein: CASSLSEDGTGELFF
D gene: TRBD1; clone size: medium-sized; V gene: TRBV27; J gene: TRBJ2-7; CDR3 length: 14; CDR3 DNA: TGTGCCAGCGGGAAGGGACAGTTTGACTACGAGCAGTACTTC; CDR3 protein: CASGKGQFDYEQYF